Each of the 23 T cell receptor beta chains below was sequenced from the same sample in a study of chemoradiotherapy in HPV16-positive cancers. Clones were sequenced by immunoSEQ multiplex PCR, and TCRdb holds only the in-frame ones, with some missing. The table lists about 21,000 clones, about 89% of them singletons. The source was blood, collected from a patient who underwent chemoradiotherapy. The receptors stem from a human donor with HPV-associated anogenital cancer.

CDR3 loop: CASSQLVTDTQYF. The CDR3 nucleotides read TGCGCCAGCAGCCAACTAGTGACAGATACGCAGTATTTT. The chain joins TRBV4-3 to TRBJ2-3; no firm D call. Trimming pared 2 bases from V and 3 bases from J, leaving 6 bases between. Germline values: CDR1 LGHNA, CDR2 YSLEER. This CDR3 spans 13 amino acids.

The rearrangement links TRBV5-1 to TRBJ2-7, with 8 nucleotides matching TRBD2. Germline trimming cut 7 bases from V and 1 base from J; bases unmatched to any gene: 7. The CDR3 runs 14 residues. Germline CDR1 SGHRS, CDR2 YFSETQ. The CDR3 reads CASRHSSGSYEQYF. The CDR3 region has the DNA TGCGCCAGCCGTCACTCTAGCGGGTCCTACGAGCAGTACTTC.

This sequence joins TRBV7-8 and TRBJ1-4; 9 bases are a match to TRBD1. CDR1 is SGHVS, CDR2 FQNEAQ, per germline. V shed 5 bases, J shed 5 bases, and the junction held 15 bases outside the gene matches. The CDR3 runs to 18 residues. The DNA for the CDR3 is TGTGCCAGCAGCCTATCGCGGTCCTACGGGACAGGGAATGAAAAACTGTTTTTT. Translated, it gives CASSLSRSYGTGNEKLFF.

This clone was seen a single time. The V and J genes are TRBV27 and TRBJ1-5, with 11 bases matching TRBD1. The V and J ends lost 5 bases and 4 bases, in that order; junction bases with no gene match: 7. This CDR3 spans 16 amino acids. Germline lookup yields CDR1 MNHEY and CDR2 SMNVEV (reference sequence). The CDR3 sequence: CASSPLDRGRNQPQHF. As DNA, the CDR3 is TGTGCCAGCAGTCCTCTGGACAGGGGGCGGAATCAGCCCCAGCATTTT.

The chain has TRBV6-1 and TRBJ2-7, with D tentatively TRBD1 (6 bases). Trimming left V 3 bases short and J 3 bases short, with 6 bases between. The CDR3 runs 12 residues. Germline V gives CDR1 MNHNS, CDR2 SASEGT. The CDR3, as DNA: TGTGCCAGCAGTGAGGGACACTACGAGCAGTACTTC. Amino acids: CASSEGHYEQYF.

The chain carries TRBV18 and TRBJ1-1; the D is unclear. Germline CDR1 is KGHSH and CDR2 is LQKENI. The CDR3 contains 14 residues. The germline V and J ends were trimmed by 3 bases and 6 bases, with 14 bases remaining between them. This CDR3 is CASSPKGTTSEAFF. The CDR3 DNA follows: TGTGCCAGCTCACCGAAAGGTACCACCTCTGAAGCTTTCTTT.

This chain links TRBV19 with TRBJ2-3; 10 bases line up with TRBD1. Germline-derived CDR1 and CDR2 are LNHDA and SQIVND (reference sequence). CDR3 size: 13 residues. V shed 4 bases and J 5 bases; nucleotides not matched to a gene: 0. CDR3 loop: CASSRTGGDTQYF. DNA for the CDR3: TGTGCCAGTAGTAGGACAGGGGGAGATACGCAGTATTTT.

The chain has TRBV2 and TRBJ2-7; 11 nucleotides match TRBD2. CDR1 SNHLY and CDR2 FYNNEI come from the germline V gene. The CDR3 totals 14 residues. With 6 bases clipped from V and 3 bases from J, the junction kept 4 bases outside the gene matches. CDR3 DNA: TGTGCCAGCAGACTAGCGGGGGCCTTCTACGAGCAGTACTTC. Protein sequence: CASRLAGAFYEQYF.

CDR3 in amino acids: CASSLGGGLPEQYF. The CDR3 coding sequence is TGTGCCAGCAGCTTAGGGGGAGGGCTGCCCGAGCAGTACTTC. The J gene is TRBJ2-7, the V gene TRBV13, with 7 bases identical to TRBD2. Germline-derived CDR1 and CDR2 are PRHDT and FYEKMQ (reference sequence). The CDR3 spans 14 residues. J lost 6 bases, V lost 0 bases, and 5 bases had no gene match. Looking up the rest from reference TRBV13 and TRBJ2-7 gives the full variable domain: AAGVIQSPRHLIKEKRETATLKCYPIPRHDTVYWYQQGPGQDPQFLISFYEKMQSDKGSIPDRFSAQQFSDYHSELNMSSLELGDSALYFCASSLGGGLPEQYFGPGTRLTVT.

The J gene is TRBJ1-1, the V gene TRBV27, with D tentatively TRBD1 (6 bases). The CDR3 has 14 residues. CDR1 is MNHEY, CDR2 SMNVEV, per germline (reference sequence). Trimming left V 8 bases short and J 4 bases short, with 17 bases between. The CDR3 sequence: CASLKQGGGTEAFF. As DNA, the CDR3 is TGTGCCAGCCTCAAACAGGGAGGTGGCACTGAAGCTTTCTTT.

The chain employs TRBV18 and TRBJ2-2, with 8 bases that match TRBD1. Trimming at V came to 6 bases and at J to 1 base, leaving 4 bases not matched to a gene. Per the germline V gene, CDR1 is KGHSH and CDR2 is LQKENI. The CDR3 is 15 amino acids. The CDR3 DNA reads TGTGCCAGCTCCCCAGGGGGCTTGAACACCGGGGAGCTGTTTTTT. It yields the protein CASSPGGLNTGELFF.

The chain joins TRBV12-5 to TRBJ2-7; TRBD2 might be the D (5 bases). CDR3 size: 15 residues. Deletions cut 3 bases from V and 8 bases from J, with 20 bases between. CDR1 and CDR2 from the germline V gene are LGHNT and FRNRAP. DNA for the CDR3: TGTGCTAGTGGTTTCGGCGGAGGTGGGGAATTCAAGCAGTACTTC. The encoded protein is CASGFGGGGEFKQYF. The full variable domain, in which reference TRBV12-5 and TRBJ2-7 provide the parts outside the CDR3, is DARVTQTPRHKVTEMGQEVTMRCQPILGHNTVFWYRQTMMQGLELLAYFRNRAPLDDSGMPKDRFSAEMPDATLATLKIQPSEPRDSAVYFCASGFGGGGEFKQYFGPGTRLTVT.

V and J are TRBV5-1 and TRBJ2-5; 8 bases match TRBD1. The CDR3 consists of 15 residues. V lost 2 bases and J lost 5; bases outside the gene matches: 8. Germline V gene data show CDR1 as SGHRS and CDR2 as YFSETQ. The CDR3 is CASSFGTGARETQYF. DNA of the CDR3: TGCGCCAGCAGCTTTGGGACAGGAGCGAGGGAGACCCAGTACTTC.

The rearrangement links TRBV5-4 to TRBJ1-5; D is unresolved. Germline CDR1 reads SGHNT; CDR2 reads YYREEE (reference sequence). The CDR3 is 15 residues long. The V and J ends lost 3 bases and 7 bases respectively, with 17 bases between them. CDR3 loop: CASSSQGAIYQPQHF. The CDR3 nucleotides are TGTGCCAGCAGCTCCCAAGGCGCGATCTACCAGCCCCAGCATTTT.

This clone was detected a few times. CDR3 amino acids: CSAADRTGNTIYF. The CDR3 DNA reads as TGCAGCGCCGCTGACAGAACTGGAAACACCATATATTTT. The J gene is TRBJ1-3, the V gene TRBV29-1, with TRBD1 as a possible D gene (5 bases). CDR1 is SQVTM, CDR2 ANQGSEA, per germline. V gave up 7 bases and J gave up 2 bases, with 12 bases separating them. CDR3 length equals 13 residues.

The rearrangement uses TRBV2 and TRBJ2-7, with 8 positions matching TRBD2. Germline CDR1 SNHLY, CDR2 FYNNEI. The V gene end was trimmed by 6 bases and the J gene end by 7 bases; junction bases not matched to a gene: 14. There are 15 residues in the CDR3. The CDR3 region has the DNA TGTGCCAGCAGGCCTCAGCGGGAGATTCTGTTTGAGCAGTACTTC. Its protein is CASRPQREILFEQYF.

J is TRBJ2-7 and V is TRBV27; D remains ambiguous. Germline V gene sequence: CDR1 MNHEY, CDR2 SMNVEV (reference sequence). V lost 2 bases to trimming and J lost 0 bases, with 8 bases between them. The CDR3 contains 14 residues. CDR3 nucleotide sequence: TGTGCCAGCAGTTTACTTGGAAACTCCTACGAGCAGTACTTC. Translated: CASSLLGNSYEQYF.

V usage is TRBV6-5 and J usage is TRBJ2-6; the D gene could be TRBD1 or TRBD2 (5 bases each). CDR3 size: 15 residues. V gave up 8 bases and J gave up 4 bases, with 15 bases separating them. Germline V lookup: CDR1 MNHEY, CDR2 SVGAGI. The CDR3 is CASGDGSGGANVLTF. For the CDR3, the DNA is TGTGCCAGCGGGGACGGCTCGGGGGGGGCCAACGTCCTGACTTTC.

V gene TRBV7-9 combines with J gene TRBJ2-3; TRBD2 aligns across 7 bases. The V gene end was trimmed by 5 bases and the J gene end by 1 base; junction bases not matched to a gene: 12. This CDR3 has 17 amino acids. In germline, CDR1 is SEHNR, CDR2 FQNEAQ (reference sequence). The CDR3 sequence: CASSPGASGSRTDTQYF. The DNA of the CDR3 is TGTGCCAGCAGCCCCGGGGCTAGCGGAAGCCGCACAGATACGCAGTATTTT.

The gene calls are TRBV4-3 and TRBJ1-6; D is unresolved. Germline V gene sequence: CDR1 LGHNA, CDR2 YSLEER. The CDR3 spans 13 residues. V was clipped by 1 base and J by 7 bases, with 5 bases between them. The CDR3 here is CASSQGTNSPLHF. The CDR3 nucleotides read TGCGCCAGCAGCCAAGGGACCAATTCACCCCTCCACTTT.

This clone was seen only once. The CDR3 region has the DNA TGCAGCGCGGGACAGAGGGATGAAAAACTGTTTTTT. Its protein product is CSAGQRDEKLFF. The chain has TRBV29-1 and TRBJ1-4; 7 positions match TRBD1. CDR3 length equals 12 residues. V lost 7 bases and J lost 6; bases outside the gene matches: 5. The germline V gene has CDR1 SQVTM and CDR2 ANQGSEA.

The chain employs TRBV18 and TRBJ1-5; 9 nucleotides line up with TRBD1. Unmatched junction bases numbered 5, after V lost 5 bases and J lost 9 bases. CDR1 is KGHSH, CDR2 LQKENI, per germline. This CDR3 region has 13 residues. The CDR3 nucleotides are TGTGCCAGCTCAATGGACAGGGGAAGGCCCCAGCATTTT. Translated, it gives CASSMDRGRPQHF.

DNA of the CDR3: TGTGCCAGCAAAGCGAGAGGCGTGGAAGGAGCTTTCTTT. It is translated as CASKARGVEGAFF. This chain joins TRBV6-1 and TRBJ1-1, with D uncertain. The CDR3 totals 13 residues. Germline CDR1 reads MNHNS; CDR2 reads SASEGT. V was trimmed by 7 bases and J by 10 bases, leaving 19 bases between them.